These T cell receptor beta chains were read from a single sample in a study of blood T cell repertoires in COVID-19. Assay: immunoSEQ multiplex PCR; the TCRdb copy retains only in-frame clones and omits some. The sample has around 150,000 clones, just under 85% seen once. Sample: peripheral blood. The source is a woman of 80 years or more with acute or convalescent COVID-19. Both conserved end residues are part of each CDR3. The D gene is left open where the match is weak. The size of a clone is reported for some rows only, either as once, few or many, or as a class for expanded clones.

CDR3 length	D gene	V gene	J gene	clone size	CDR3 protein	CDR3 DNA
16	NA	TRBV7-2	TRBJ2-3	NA	CASSSQGGISTDTQYF	TGTGCCAGCAGCTCACAGGGAGGGATAAGCACAGATACGCAGTATTTT
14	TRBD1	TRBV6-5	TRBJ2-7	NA	CASRTPGQGGEQYF	TGTGCCAGCAGAACCCCGGGACAGGGAGGCGAGCAGTACTTC
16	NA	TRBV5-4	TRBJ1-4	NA	CASSSGQLSTNEKLFF	TGTGCCAGCAGCTCCGGACAGCTAAGTACTAATGAAAAACTGTTTTTT
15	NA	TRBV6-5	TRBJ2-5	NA	CASGDPTGMGETQYF	TGTGCCAGCGGGGATCCTACAGGGATGGGGGAGACCCAGTACTTC
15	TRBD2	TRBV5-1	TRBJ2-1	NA	CASSAERRETNEQFF	TGCGCCAGCAGCGCTGAACGGCGGGAGACGAATGAGCAGTTCTTC
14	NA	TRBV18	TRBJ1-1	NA	CASSAHSVSTEAFF	TGTGCCAGCTCAGCCCACTCGGTTAGCACTGAAGCTTTCTTT
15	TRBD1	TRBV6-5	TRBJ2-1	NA	CASSYRVTGGNEQFF	TGTGCCAGCAGTTACCGCGTGACAGGGGGCAATGAGCAGTTCTTC
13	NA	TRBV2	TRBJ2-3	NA	CASSEVGTDTQYF	TGTGCCAGCAGTGAAGTCGGTACAGATACGCAGTATTTT
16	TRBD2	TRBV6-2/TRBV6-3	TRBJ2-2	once	CASSYWASGTHGELFF	TGTGCCAGCAGTTACTGGGCTAGCGGGACTCACGGGGAGCTGTTTTTT
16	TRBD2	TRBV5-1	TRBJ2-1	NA	CASRSAELAGVSGEFF	TGCGCCAGCCGCTCGGCTGAGCTAGCGGGAGTCTCGGGGGAGTTCTTC
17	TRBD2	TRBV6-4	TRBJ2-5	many	CASSGSGLRESRETQYF	TGTGCCAGCAGTGGTAGCGGGCTTAGAGAATCGCGAGAGACCCAGTACTTC
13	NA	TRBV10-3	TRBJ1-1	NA	CAISLRGDTEAFF	TGTGCCATCAGCCTCAGGGGTGACACTGAAGCTTTCTTT
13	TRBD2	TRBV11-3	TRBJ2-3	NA	CASSQDPRGTQYF	TGTGCCAGCAGCCAAGACCCGCGGGGGACGCAGTATTTT
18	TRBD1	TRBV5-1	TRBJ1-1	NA	CASSLARGTGALNTEAFF	TGCGCCAGCAGCTTGGCCAGGGGGACAGGGGCCTTGAACACTGAAGCTTTCTTT
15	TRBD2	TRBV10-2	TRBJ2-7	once	CASSKLTGGPREQYF	TGCGCCAGCAGCAAACTAACGGGAGGGCCCCGCGAGCAGTACTTC
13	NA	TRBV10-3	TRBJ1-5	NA	CAISDYSNQPQHF	TGTGCCATCAGTGATTATAGCAATCAGCCCCAGCATTTT
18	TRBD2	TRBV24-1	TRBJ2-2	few	CATSDRSAGVRETGELFF	TGTGCCACCAGTGATAGATCAGCGGGAGTACGAGAGACCGGGGAGCTGTTTTTT
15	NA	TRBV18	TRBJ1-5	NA	CASSLRADLGQPQHF	TGTGCCAGCTCATTGAGAGCGGATCTCGGGCAGCCCCAGCATTTT
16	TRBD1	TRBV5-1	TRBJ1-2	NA	CASSFGQGAIVGGYTF	TGCGCCAGCAGCTTCGGTCAGGGGGCTATTGTAGGTGGCTACACCTTC
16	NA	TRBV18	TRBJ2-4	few	CASSPQERRAKNIQYF	TGTGCCAGCTCACCACAAGAGCGGAGAGCCAAAAACATTCAGTACTTC
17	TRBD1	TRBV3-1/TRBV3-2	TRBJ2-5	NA	CASSQDRTGSWQETQYF	TGTGCCAGCAGCCAAGATAGGACAGGGAGTTGGCAAGAGACCCAGTACTTC
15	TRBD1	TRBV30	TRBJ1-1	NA	CAWRPSDRDHTEAFF	TGTGCCTGGAGACCTTCGGACAGGGACCACACTGAAGCTTTCTTT
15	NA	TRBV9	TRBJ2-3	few	CASSVSALVTDTQYF	TGTGCCAGCAGCGTCTCAGCGCTAGTCACAGATACGCAGTATTTT
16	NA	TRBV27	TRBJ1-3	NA	CASRATGRSSGNTIYF	TGTGCCAGCAGGGCGACAGGCCGTAGCTCTGGAAACACCATATATTTT
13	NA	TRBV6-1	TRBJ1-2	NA	CASSEATGYGYTF	TGTGCCAGCAGTGAAGCGACAGGCTATGGCTACACCTTC
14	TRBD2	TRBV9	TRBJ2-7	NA	CASSRLAVTYEQYF	TGTGCCAGCAGTCGACTAGCGGTTACCTACGAGCAGTACTTC
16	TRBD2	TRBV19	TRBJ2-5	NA	CASSMRLAGLQETQYF	TGTGCCAGTAGTATGCGACTAGCGGGACTCCAAGAGACCCAGTACTTC
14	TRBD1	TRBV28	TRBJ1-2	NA	CASSRTGLVGGYTF	TGTGCCAGCAGTCGGACAGGGTTGGTGGGTGGCTACACCTTC